Below, 25 T cell receptor beta chains from the same sample are listed, as sequenced in a study of blood T cell repertoires in COVID-19. Data came from immunoSEQ multiplex PCR; TCRdb stores just in-frame clones and leaves some out. The profile shows 200,000 to 250,000 clones, approximately 86% of them singletons. Sequenced sample: peripheral blood. The source of these receptors is a woman aged 55-69 years who had recovered from COVID-19.

J is TRBJ2-3 and V is TRBV7-2; TRBD2 agrees at 11 bases. The trim removed 0 bases at V and 6 bases at J, leaving 5 bases unmatched. This CDR3 has 16 amino acids. Germline lookup yields CDR1 SGHTA and CDR2 FQGNSA. CDR3 sequence: CASSLAGSGGADTQYF. CDR3 nucleotides: TGTGCCAGCAGCTTAGCCGGTAGCGGGGGGGCGGATACGCAGTATTTT.

J is TRBJ1-2 and V is TRBV12-3 or TRBV12-4; the match to TRBD1 covers 8 bases. Losses at the gene ends were 0 bases for V and 7 bases for J; bases not matched to a gene: 1. There are 13 residues in the CDR3. As DNA, the CDR3 is TGTGCCAGCAGTTTAGCCGGACAGGGTGGCTACACCTTC. The encoded protein is CASSLAGQGGYTF.

This clone was observed a single time. The chain recombines TRBV5-6 with TRBJ1-4; D is possibly TRBD1 (5 bases). The CDR3 sequence is 13 residues long. V was clipped by 0 bases and J by 6 bases, with 6 bases between them. Germline loops: CDR1 SGHDT, CDR2 YYEEEE. The CDR3 sequence is CASSLVQDEKLFF. CDR3 DNA: TGTGCCAGCAGCTTGGTACAGGATGAAAAACTGTTTTTT.

The CDR3 protein is CASSLRVAEGGETQYF. CDR3 sequence (DNA): TGTGCCAGCAGCTTAAGAGTTGCTGAGGGCGGGGAGACCCAGTACTTC. The V call is TRBV7-9, the J call TRBJ2-5; D possibly corresponds to TRBD2 (5 bases). Trimming took off 2 bases at V and 5 bases at J, with 18 bases between the two ends. The germline V gene has CDR1 SEHNR and CDR2 FQNEAQ (reference sequence). This CDR3 region has 16 residues.

This CDR3 reads CASSLGTSSPDRDNQPQHF. The CDR3 DNA sequence: TGTGCCAGCAGCTTAGGTACCAGCTCCCCGGACAGGGACAATCAGCCCCAGCATTTT. The chain has TRBV7-8 and TRBJ1-5; 8 bases match TRBD1. V trimming: 1 base; J trimming: 3 bases; junction bases outside the gene matches: 14. CDR3 length: 19 amino acids. CDR1 and CDR2 (germline): SGHVS, FQNEAQ. The full variable domain, its missing parts supplied by reference TRBV7-8 and TRBJ1-5, is GAGVSQSPRYKVAKRGQDVALRCDPISGHVSLFWYQQALGQGPEFLTYFQNEAQLDKSGLPSDRFFAERPEGSVSTLKIQRTQQEDSAVYLCASSLGTSSPDRDNQPQHFGDGTRLSIL.

V is TRBV5-1 and J is TRBJ2-1; 8 bases are shared with TRBD2. Germline loops: CDR1 SGHRS, CDR2 YFSETQ. The CDR3 runs to 17 residues. Trimming took 6 bases from V and 0 from J; bases not matched to a gene: 11. The CDR3 DNA reads TGCGCCAGCACCCATGGACTAGCCCTCAGCTCCTACAATGAGCAGTTCTTC. As protein: CASTHGLALSSYNEQFF.

V usage is TRBV7-2 and J usage is TRBJ1-3; 8 bases align to TRBD1. In germline, CDR1 is SGHTA, CDR2 FQGNSA. The CDR3 is 16 residues long. Losses at the gene ends were 1 base for V and 0 bases for J; bases not matched to a gene: 2. Here the CDR3 DNA reads TGTGCCAGCAGCTTAGTGGGGACAGGCTCTGGAAACACCATATATTTT. Translation: CASSLVGTGSGNTIYF.

The gene calls are TRBV19 and TRBJ2-1; weak D call: TRBD1 (6 bases). Trimming removed 1 base at V and 9 bases at J, with 16 bases between. The germline V gene encodes CDR1 LNHDA and CDR2 SQIVND (reference sequence). CDR3 length: 15 amino acids. The chain's CDR3 is CASSIVTGQGSEQFF. The CDR3 coding sequence is TGTGCCAGTAGTATAGTTACAGGGCAGGGCAGTGAGCAGTTCTTC.

This sequence joins TRBV10-3 and TRBJ2-5; 8 positions match TRBD1. This CDR3 region has 16 residues. Germline V gene data show CDR1 as ENHRY and CDR2 as SYGVKD. V was pared by 10 bases and J by 5 bases, with 18 bases of the junction left unmatched. The CDR3 protein is CATYDRGRAMGETQYF. The CDR3, as DNA: TGTGCCACATATGACAGGGGCCGGGCTATGGGGGAGACCCAGTACTTC.

This clone showed up just a few times. The chain has TRBV7-3 and TRBJ1-6; 7 bases fit TRBD1. This CDR3 spans 17 amino acids. The V gene end was trimmed by 2 bases and the J gene end by 6 bases; junction bases not matched to a gene: 10. The germline gives CDR1 SGHTA, CDR2 FQGTGA. CDR3 bases: TGTGCCAGCAGCTTATCAGACAGGGCCGGCGGTAATTCACCCCTCCACTTT. This translates into CASSLSDRAGGNSPLHF.

The rearrangement uses TRBV18 and TRBJ2-3; 10 bases agree with TRBD2. The length of the CDR3 is 15 residues. The J segment lost 5 bases and the V segment lost 3 bases, leaving 5 bases of the junction unmatched. In germline, CDR1 is KGHSH, CDR2 LQKENI. The CDR3 coding sequence is TGTGCCAGCTCACCCCTAGCGGGGGCGGAAGATACGCAGTATTTT. Protein product: CASSPLAGAEDTQYF.

J is TRBJ1-2 and V is TRBV6-1, with 8 bases aligning to TRBD1. Trimming took 1 base from V and 7 from J; bases not matched to a gene: 8. The CDR3 has 15 residues. The V gene's germline CDR1 is MNHNS and CDR2 SASEGT. The CDR3 DNA reads as TGTGCCAGCAGTGAAGTCCAGGACAGGGAGTCTGGCTACACCTTC. Amino acids: CASSEVQDRESGYTF.

V is TRBV18 and J is TRBJ2-7, with unresolved D. Per the germline V gene, CDR1 is KGHSH and CDR2 is LQKENI. The CDR3 is 14 residues long. V was trimmed by 1 base and J by 9 bases, leaving 16 bases between them. DNA for the CDR3: TGTGCCAGCTCACCACGAATCACAGACATAGGGCAGTACTTC. As protein: CASSPRITDIGQYF. The variable domain in full, completed from reference TRBV18 and TRBJ2-7, reads NAGVMQNPRHLVRRRGQEARLRCSPMKGHSHVYWYRQLPEEGLKFMVYLQKENIIDESGMPKERFSAEFPKEGPSILRIQQVVRGDSAAYFCASSPRITDIGQYFGPGTRLTVT.

This chain joins TRBV5-1 and TRBJ2-1; possibly TRBD1 for D (6 bases). Germline-derived CDR1 and CDR2 are SGHRS and YFSETQ. With 4 bases removed from V and 0 bases from J, the gap between germline ends came to 17 bases. This CDR3 contains 17 residues. Here the CDR3 reads CASSGPYGDNSYNEQFF. For the CDR3, the DNA is TGCGCCAGCAGCGGGCCGTACGGGGACAACTCCTACAATGAGCAGTTCTTC.

DNA for the CDR3: TGTGCCAGCAGCCGGGTACAGACGGGGATCGAGCAGTACTTC. This translates into CASSRVQTGIEQYF. The chain combines TRBV3-1 (or the pseudogene TRBV3-2) with TRBJ2-7; possibly TRBD2 for D (5 bases). Germline V gene data show CDR1 as LGHDT and CDR2 as YNNKEL (reference sequence). V was cut by 4 bases and J by 6 bases, with 16 bases left in between. The CDR3 extends over 14 amino acids.

J is TRBJ1-1 and V is TRBV5-1; D uncertain. CDR1 and CDR2 (germline): SGHRS, YFSETQ. Trimming cost V 3 bases and J 0 bases, with 6 bases left between them. CDR3 length equals 13 residues. The CDR3 DNA sequence: TGCGCCAGCAGCTCCCTTATGAACACTGAAGCTTTCTTT. This sequence encodes CASSSLMNTEAFF.

The rearrangement uses TRBV5-1 and TRBJ2-1; a weak D match, TRBD2 (6 bases). The CDR3 is 14 amino acids. Per the germline V gene, CDR1 is SGHRS and CDR2 is YFSETQ. Trimming cost V 1 base and J 7 bases, with 12 bases left between them. The DNA for the CDR3 is TGCGCCAGCAGCTTGCGGGGGTTGGTAAATGAGCAGTTCTTC. Amino acid sequence: CASSLRGLVNEQFF.

V usage is TRBV11-2 and J usage is TRBJ1-1; no clear D gene. V was trimmed by 5 bases and J by 13 bases, leaving 20 bases between them. The germline V gene has CDR1 SGHAT and CDR2 FQNNGV. The CDR3 is 13 residues long. CDR3 amino acids: CASSHRLAKNGFF. The CDR3 DNA reads as TGTGCCAGCAGCCATCGTCTAGCTAAGAATGGTTTCTTT.

This clone occurred a few times. The rearrangement uses TRBV2 and TRBJ2-1; possible D gene TRBD1, 5 bases. CDR1 and CDR2 from the germline V gene are SNHLY and FYNNEI. The ends were cut back, 7 bases at V and 3 bases at J, with 10 bases in the middle. The CDR3 is 13 amino acids. CDR3 in DNA: TGTGCCAGCAAGGTTGACAGCTACAATGAGCAGTTCTTC. Protein: CASKVDSYNEQFF.

The chain has TRBV19 and TRBJ2-1; D perhaps matches TRBD2 (6 bases). Germline CDR1 is LNHDA and CDR2 is SQIVND (reference sequence). The CDR3 spans 14 residues. CDR3 in amino acids: CATAPGVNYNEQFF. DNA of the CDR3: TGTGCTACCGCTCCGGGGGTTAACTACAATGAGCAGTTCTTC.

The chain carries TRBV15 and TRBJ1-2, with D maybe TRBD1 (5 bases). Germline V gene sequence: CDR1 LNHNV, CDR2 YYDKDF (reference sequence). Trimming left V 2 bases short and J 6 bases short, with 28 bases between. This CDR3 spans 19 amino acids. DNA for the CDR3: TGTGCCACCAGCAGACCCGAGACGAGGGGCGCGGGGTTTGTCCATGGCTACACCTTC. Translated: CATSRPETRGAGFVHGYTF.

The chain is built from TRBV28 and TRBJ2-1; maybe TRBD1 (6 bases). CDR3 length: 14 amino acids. The germline V gene encodes CDR1 MDHEN and CDR2 SYDVKM. V dropped 3 bases and J dropped 5 bases, with 11 bases sitting between them. CDR3 in amino acids: CASSFGTTNNEQFF. In nucleotides, the CDR3 is TGTGCCAGCAGTTTCGGGACAACGAACAATGAGCAGTTCTTC.

This chain links TRBV10-3 with TRBJ1-3, with 8 positions matching TRBD1. Germline V gene lookup returns CDR1 ENHRY and CDR2 SYGVKD. The ends lost 6 bases at V and 2 bases at J; junction bases unmatched: 9. This CDR3 is 16 amino acids long. The CDR3 nucleotides read TGTGCCATCAGCTTAGGACAGGGAGGAGCTGGAAACACCATATATTTT. Protein product: CAISLGQGGAGNTIYF.

The chain is built from TRBV9 and TRBJ2-5; TRBD2 matches 12 bases. V lost 0 bases and J lost 0; bases outside the gene matches: 3. The CDR3 has 17 amino acids. The germline V gene encodes CDR1 SGDLS and CDR2 YYNGEE. The CDR3 sequence: CASSVGRLAGDQETQYF. The CDR3 bases are TGTGCCAGCAGCGTAGGGCGACTAGCGGGGGACCAAGAGACCCAGTACTTC.

This clone was seen a few times. The chain carries TRBV7-8 and TRBJ1-6; TRBD1 agrees at 7 bases. Germline V lookup: CDR1 SGHVS, CDR2 FQNEAQ. CDR3 size: 16 residues. J was trimmed by 4 bases and V by 7 bases; bases with no gene match: 10. CDR3 nucleotide sequence: TGTGCCAGCAACCCTGACAGGGTCCAATATAATTCACCCCTCCACTTT. This codes for CASNPDRVQYNSPLHF.